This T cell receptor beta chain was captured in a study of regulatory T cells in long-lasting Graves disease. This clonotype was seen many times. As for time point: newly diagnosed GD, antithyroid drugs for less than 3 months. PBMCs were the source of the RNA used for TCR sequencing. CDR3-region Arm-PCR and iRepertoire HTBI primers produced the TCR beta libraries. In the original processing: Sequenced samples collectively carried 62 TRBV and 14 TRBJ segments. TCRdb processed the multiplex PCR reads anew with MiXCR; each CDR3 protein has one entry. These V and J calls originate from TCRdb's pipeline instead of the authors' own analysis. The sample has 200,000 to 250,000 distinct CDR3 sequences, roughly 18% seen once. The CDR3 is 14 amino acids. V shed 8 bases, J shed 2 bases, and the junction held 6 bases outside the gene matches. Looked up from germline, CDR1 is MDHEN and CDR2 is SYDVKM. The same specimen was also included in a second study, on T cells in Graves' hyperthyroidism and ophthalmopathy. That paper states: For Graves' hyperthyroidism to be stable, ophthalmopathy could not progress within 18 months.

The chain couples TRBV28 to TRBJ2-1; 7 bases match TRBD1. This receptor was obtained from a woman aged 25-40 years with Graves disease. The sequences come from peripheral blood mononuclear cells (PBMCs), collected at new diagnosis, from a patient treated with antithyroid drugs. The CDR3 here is CASQGGPTYNEQFF. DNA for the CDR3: TGTGCCAGCCAAGGGGGCCCTACCTACAATGAGCAGTTCTTC.